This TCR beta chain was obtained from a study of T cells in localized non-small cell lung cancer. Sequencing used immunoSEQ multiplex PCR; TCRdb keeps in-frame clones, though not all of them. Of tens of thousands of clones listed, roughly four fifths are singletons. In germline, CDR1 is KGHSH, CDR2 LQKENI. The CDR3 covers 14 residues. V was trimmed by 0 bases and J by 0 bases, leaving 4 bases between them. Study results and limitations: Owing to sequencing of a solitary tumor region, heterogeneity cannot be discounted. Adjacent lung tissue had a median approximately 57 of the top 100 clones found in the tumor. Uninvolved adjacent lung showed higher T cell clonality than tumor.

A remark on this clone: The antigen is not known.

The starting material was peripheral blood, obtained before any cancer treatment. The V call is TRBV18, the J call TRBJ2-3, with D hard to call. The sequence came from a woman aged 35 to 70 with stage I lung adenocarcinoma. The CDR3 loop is CASSPPPSTDTQYF. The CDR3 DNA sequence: TGTGCCAGCTCACCACCCCCCAGCACAGATACGCAGTATTTT.